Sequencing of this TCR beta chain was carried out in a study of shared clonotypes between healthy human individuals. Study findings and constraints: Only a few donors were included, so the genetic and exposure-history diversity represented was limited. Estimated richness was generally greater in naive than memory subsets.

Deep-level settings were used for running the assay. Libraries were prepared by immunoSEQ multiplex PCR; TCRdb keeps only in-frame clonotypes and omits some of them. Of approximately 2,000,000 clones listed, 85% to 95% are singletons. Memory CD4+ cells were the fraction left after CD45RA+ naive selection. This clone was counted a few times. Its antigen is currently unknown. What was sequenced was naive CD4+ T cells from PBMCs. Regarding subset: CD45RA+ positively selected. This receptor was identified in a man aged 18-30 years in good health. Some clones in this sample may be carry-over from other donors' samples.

The chain's CDR3 is CSVKGQLPVNTEAFF. CDR3 in DNA: TGCAGCGTTAAGGGACAGCTACCCGTGAACACTGAAGCTTTCTTT. The rearrangement joins TRBV29-1 to TRBJ1-1; 7 nucleotides line up with TRBD1. The junction had 9 bases not matched to a gene; V was cut back by 5 bases and J by 0 bases. There are 15 residues in the CDR3. From germline, CDR1 is SQVTM and CDR2 ANQGSEA.